What follows are 27 T cell receptor beta chains derived from one specimen sequenced in a study of shared clonotypes between healthy human individuals. TCRdb's table, derived via immunoSEQ multiplex PCR, lists solely in-frame clones and lacks some. The sample carries 550,000 to 800,000 clones, roughly 88% recorded once. Sequenced: memory CD8+ T cells from PBMCs. This sample's subset: CD45RO+ cells pooled with CCR7-negative TemRA cells. The receptors originated from a man younger than 35 in good health. Some clones in this sample may be carry-over from other donors' samples.

The chain recombines TRBV30 with TRBJ1-5, with TRBD1 as a possible D gene (5 bases). Deletions cut 0 bases from V and 16 bases from J, with 16 bases between. This CDR3 spans 12 amino acids. Germline CDR1 reads GTSNPN; CDR2 reads SVGIG (reference sequence). CDR3 region: CAWSVWDPDHHF. The CDR3 DNA reads TGTGCCTGGAGTGTATGGGACCCAGATCACCATTTT.

This chain links TRBV4-3 with TRBJ1-1; unclear D gene. This CDR3 comprises 12 residues. V lost 2 bases, J lost 4 bases, and 5 bases lay in between. Germline CDR1 is LGHNA and CDR2 is YSLEER. Here the CDR3 DNA reads TGCGCCAGCAGCCAACGGGGCACTGAAGCTTTCTTT. Its protein product is CASSQRGTEAFF.

This clone has a single count. V gene TRBV21-1 combines with J gene TRBJ2-3; the D segment call TRBD2 is taken from the table without a DNA check. TRBV21-1 is recorded as a pseudogene. This CDR3 region has 16 residues. DNA for the CDR3: TGTGCCAGCAGCTTCGCGGCAGCGGAAAGCACAGATACGCAGTATTTT. This gives the protein CASSFAAAESTDTQYF.

The rearrangement joins TRBV2 to TRBJ1-5; 7 positions agree with TRBD1. Per germline, CDR1 SNHLY and CDR2 FYNNEI. With 8 bases clipped from V and 0 bases from J, the junction kept 10 bases outside the gene matches. CDR3 length: 16 residues. The CDR3: CASGGQVDYSNQPQHF. The CDR3 nucleotides are TGTGCCAGCGGCGGACAGGTCGACTATAGCAATCAGCCCCAGCATTTT. Full variable domain (remainder filled in from reference TRBV2 and TRBJ1-5): EPEVTQTPSHQVTQMGQEVILRCVPISNHLYFYWYRQILGQKVEFLVSFYNNEISEKSEIFDDQFSVERPDGSNFTLKIRSTKLEDSAMYFCASGGQVDYSNQPQHFGDGTRLSIL.

On this clone itself: A read error may produce the germline difference seen at one junction end. The chain couples TRBV4-3 to TRBJ1-5; D gene ambiguous. Per germline, CDR1 LGHNA and CDR2 YSLEER. This CDR3 is 14 amino acids long. The CDR3 DNA reads as TGCGCCAGCTGGTCGGCCCATAGCATTCAGCCCCAGCATTTT. Protein product: CASWSAHSIQPQHF.

The V gene is TRBV19, the J gene TRBJ2-7, with 8 bases matching TRBD2. The V gene end was trimmed by 3 bases and the J gene end by 5 bases; junction bases not matched to a gene: 9. This CDR3 spans 15 amino acids. Germline CDR1 is LNHDA and CDR2 is SQIVND (reference sequence). The CDR3 DNA is TGTGCCAGTAGTATGGGGGGACTAGAAATCAACGAGCAGTACTTC. It encodes CASSMGGLEINEQYF.

The chain has TRBV2 and TRBJ2-4; D perhaps matches TRBD2 (6 bases). V lost 3 bases and J lost 7, with 13 bases in between. This CDR3 region has 14 residues. CDR1 and CDR2 from the germline V gene are SNHLY and FYNNEI. CDR3 in amino acids: CASSDPPGVNIQYF. CDR3 DNA sequence: TGTGCCAGCAGTGATCCCCCGGGGGTTAACATTCAGTACTTC.

The genes are TRBV6-1 and TRBJ2-7, with D perhaps matching TRBD2 (5 bases). The germline V gene has CDR1 MNHNS and CDR2 SASEGT. V lost 2 bases to trimming and J lost 2 bases, with 13 bases between them. This CDR3 is 15 amino acids long. CDR3 sequence reads: CASSERGSAAYEQYF. CDR3 DNA sequence: TGTGCCAGCAGTGAAAGAGGTAGCGCGGCCTACGAGCAGTACTTC.

This chain uses TRBV11-2 with TRBJ2-7, with D perhaps assigned TRBD1 or TRBD2 (5 bases each). This CDR3 is built from 15 residues. Germline V gene data show CDR1 as SGHAT and CDR2 as FQNNGV. Trimming took off 2 bases at V and 0 bases at J, with 11 bases between the two ends. The CDR3 region has the DNA TGTGCCAGCAGCTTATTTTGGGACGGCTCCTACGAGCAGTACTTC. It yields the protein CASSLFWDGSYEQYF.

This chain links TRBV27 with TRBJ1-2; TRBD1 matches 10 bases. Germline V lookup: CDR1 MNHEY, CDR2 SMNVEV (reference sequence). V was pared by 7 bases and J by 10 bases, with 3 bases of the junction left unmatched. This CDR3 comprises 11 residues. This CDR3 reads CASKDRGVYTF. The CDR3 DNA follows: TGTGCCAGCAAGGACAGGGGGGTCTACACCTTC.

This clone was seen many times. The same CDR3 arises from other DNA sequences in this sample as well. V gene TRBV4-1 combines with J gene TRBJ1-2, with D uncertain. In germline, CDR1 is MGHRA, CDR2 YSYEKL. There are 12 residues in the CDR3. Trimming left V 1 base short and J 8 bases short, with 8 bases between. CDR3 sequence reads: CASSQGTSGYTF. The DNA for the CDR3 is TGCGCCAGCAGCCAAGGTACCAGCGGCTACACCTTC.

The chain couples TRBV7-2 to TRBJ2-1, with 9 nucleotides matching TRBD2. The CDR3 has 14 amino acids. The ends lost 4 bases at V and 6 bases at J; junction bases unmatched: 4. Germline V gene data show CDR1 as SGHTA and CDR2 as FQGNSA. In nucleotides, the CDR3 is TGTGCCAGCAGCTGGGCGGGAGGGCCCAATGAGCAGTTCTTC. Protein sequence: CASSWAGGPNEQFF.

Worth noting for this clone: Different DNA sequences within this sample yield the same CDR3. The J gene is TRBJ2-5, the V gene TRBV28; no firm D call. This CDR3 is 13 amino acids long. In germline, CDR1 is MDHEN, CDR2 SYDVKM. Trimming left V 2 bases short and J 4 bases short, with 8 bases between. Here the CDR3 reads CASSLGIRETQYF. The CDR3 DNA reads TGTGCCAGCAGTTTAGGTATTCGAGAGACCCAGTACTTC.

The chain couples TRBV19 to TRBJ2-7, with TRBD2 matching 7 bases. The CDR3 covers 13 residues. The ends lost 2 bases at V and 3 bases at J; junction bases unmatched: 1. The germline V gene encodes CDR1 LNHDA and CDR2 SQIVND (reference sequence). CDR3 sequence (DNA): TGTGCCAGTAGTATATGGGGGGGCTACGAGCAGTACTTC. This translates into CASSIWGGYEQYF.

In this sample, this clone turned up once. This specimen includes other DNA sequences encoding the same CDR3. V is TRBV6-5 and J is TRBJ1-1; TRBD1 is a possible D gene (5 bases). V lost 6 bases, J lost 0 bases, and 14 bases lay in between. Germline loops: CDR1 MNHEY, CDR2 SVGAGI. The CDR3 covers 15 residues. CDR3 amino acids: CASSYSSGLNTEAFF. Here the CDR3 DNA reads TGTGCCAGCAGCTATTCGTCGGGGCTGAACACTGAAGCTTTCTTT.

The chain has TRBV27 and TRBJ2-4, with 11 bases lining up with TRBD2. Germline loops: CDR1 MNHEY, CDR2 SMNVEV (reference sequence). Unmatched junction bases numbered 3, after V lost 3 bases and J lost 5 bases. The CDR3 sequence is 15 residues long. The CDR3 DNA sequence: TGTGCCAGCAGTTTCCGGGGACTAGCGGAAAACATTCAGTACTTC. This gives the protein CASSFRGLAENIQYF.

V is TRBV29-1 and J is TRBJ2-7; 9 bases agree with TRBD1. This CDR3 spans 12 amino acids. V shed 5 bases, J shed 6 bases, and the junction held 5 bases outside the gene matches. CDR1 and CDR2 (germline): SQVTM, ANQGSEA. This CDR3 is CSVRGTGTEQYF. The CDR3 region has the DNA TGCAGCGTTCGAGGGACAGGGACCGAGCAGTACTTC.

V is TRBV27 and J is TRBJ2-3, with D possibly being TRBD2 (6 bases). V lost 2 bases and J 5 bases, leaving 11 bases between the germline ends. CDR3 length: 14 amino acids. CDR1 MNHEY and CDR2 SMNVEV come from the germline V gene (reference sequence). The CDR3 bases are TGTGCCAGCAGTTTAGTCGGGAGTGTAGATACGCAGTATTTT. This gives the protein CASSLVGSVDTQYF.

This clone has just one count. V gene TRBV10-3 combines with J gene TRBJ1-4, with TRBD1 matching over 10 bases. Germline assignment: CDR1 ENHRY and CDR2 SYGVKD. The CDR3 is 15 residues long. Losses at the gene ends were 6 bases for V and 5 bases for J; bases not matched to a gene: 6. DNA of the CDR3: TGTGCCATCAGGCCGGGACAGGGGACAAATGAAAAACTGTTTTTT. It specifies CAIRPGQGTNEKLFF.

This sequence joins TRBV11-3 and TRBJ2-1; 8 bases are shared with TRBD2. The germline CDR1 and CDR2 sequences are SGHNT and YENEEA. The CDR3 runs 15 residues. Losses at the gene ends were 4 bases for V and 6 bases for J; bases not matched to a gene: 8. The CDR3: CASSWPGLVSNEQFF. The CDR3 DNA is TGTGCCAGCAGCTGGCCGGGACTAGTAAGCAATGAGCAGTTCTTC.

This clone was detected once. This chain joins TRBV4-3 and TRBJ1-3; D not resolved. This CDR3 has 15 residues. V lost 1 base, J lost 0 bases, and 7 bases lay in between. Germline CDR1 and CDR2: LGHNA and YSLEER. The CDR3 spells CASSQATISGNTIYF. CDR3 in DNA: TGCGCCAGCAGCCAAGCCACCATCTCTGGAAACACCATATATTTT.

V is TRBV10-2 and J is TRBJ2-1; D is uncertain. Trimming shortened V by 2 bases and J by 2 bases, and 22 bases separated the two germline ends. The germline gives CDR1 WSHSY, CDR2 SAAADI. The CDR3 spans 19 residues. CDR3 region: CASSEQPGLKPLAYNEQFF. The DNA of the CDR3 is TGCGCCAGCAGTGAGCAACCCGGGCTTAAGCCCTTGGCCTACAATGAGCAGTTCTTC.

The chain carries TRBV7-3 and TRBJ2-1, with D possibly being TRBD1 or TRBD2 (7 bases each). The CDR3 length is 15 residues. V dropped 5 bases and J dropped 8 bases, with 19 bases sitting between them. Germline CDR1 and CDR2: SGHTA and FQGTGA. The CDR3: CASSPTGEGRYEQFF. CDR3 in DNA: TGTGCCAGCAGCCCAACAGGGGAGGGTCGGTATGAGCAGTTCTTC.

The chain links TRBV27 to TRBJ2-7; no reliable D call. The CDR3 is 13 amino acids. Germline CDR1 MNHEY, CDR2 SMNVEV (reference sequence). Trimming took off 3 bases at V and 3 bases at J, with 9 bases between the two ends. CDR3 amino acids: CASSLGYHYEQYF. The CDR3 region has the DNA TGTGCCAGCAGTTTGGGCTACCACTACGAGCAGTACTTC.

The genes are TRBV7-9 and TRBJ1-1; D call uncertain. CDR1 is SEHNR, CDR2 FQNEAQ, per germline (reference sequence). The V gene lost 4 bases and the J gene lost 0 bases, with 9 bases spanning the gap. The CDR3 loop spans 14 amino acids. The chain's CDR3 is CASSYASMNTEAFF. The CDR3 coding sequence is TGTGCCAGCAGCTACGCCAGTATGAACACTGAAGCTTTCTTT.

The genes are TRBV2 and TRBJ1-4, with unresolved D. V lost 6 bases to trimming and J lost 9 bases, with 29 bases between them. The CDR3 covers 18 residues. The germline V gene has CDR1 SNHLY and CDR2 FYNNEI. This CDR3 is CASRQNPGQGIGEKKLFF. In nucleotides, the CDR3 is TGTGCCAGCAGGCAGAACCCTGGGCAAGGTATCGGAGAGAAAAAACTGTTTTTT.

The chain is built from TRBV11-1 and TRBJ2-7, with D hard to call. Per germline, CDR1 SGHAT and CDR2 FQDESV (reference sequence). V shed 5 bases and J shed 7 bases, with 15 bases lying between them. The CDR3 runs to 13 residues. The CDR3 loop is CASSATAAREQYF. The CDR3, as DNA: TGTGCCAGCAGCGCCACGGCTGCTCGTGAGCAGTACTTC. The full variable domain, completed using reference TRBV11-1 and TRBJ2-7, is EAEVAQSPRYKITEKSQAVAFWCDPISGHATLYWYRQILGQGPELLVQFQDESVVDDSQLPKDRFSAERLKGVDSTLKIQPAELGDSAMYLCASSATAAREQYFGPGTRLTVT.